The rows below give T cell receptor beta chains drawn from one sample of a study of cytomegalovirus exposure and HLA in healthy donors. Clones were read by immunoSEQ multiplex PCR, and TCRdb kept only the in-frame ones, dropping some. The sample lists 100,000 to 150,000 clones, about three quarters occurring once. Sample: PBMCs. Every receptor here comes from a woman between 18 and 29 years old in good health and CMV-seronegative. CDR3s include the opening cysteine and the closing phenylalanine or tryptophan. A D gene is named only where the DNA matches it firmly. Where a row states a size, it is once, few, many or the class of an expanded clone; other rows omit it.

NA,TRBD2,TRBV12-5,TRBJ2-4,CASGLDTSGGNIQYF,TGTGCTAGTGGTTTGGACACTAGCGGGGGAAACATTCAGTACTTC
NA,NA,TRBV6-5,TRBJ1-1,CASSRGTPEAFF,TGTGCCAGCAGCCGAGGTACTCCTGAAGCTTTCTTT
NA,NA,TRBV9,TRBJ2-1,CASSGGVGNEQFF,TGTGCCAGCAGCGGGGGGGTTGGGAATGAGCAGTTCTTC
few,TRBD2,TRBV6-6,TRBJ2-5,CASRGLAAQETQYF,TGTGCCAGCAGAGGACTAGCGGCCCAAGAGACCCAGTACTTC
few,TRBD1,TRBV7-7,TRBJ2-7,CASSSLRDRGSYEQYF,TGTGCCAGCAGCTCACTCCGGGACAGGGGTTCCTACGAGCAGTACTTC
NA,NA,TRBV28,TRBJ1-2,CASERENYGYTF,TGTGCCAGCGAGAGGGAGAACTATGGCTACACCTTC
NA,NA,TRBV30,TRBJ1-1,CALQENTEAFF,TGTGCCCTCCAGGAGAACACTGAAGCTTTCTTT
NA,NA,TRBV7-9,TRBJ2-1,CASSLSPNGNEQFF,TGTGCCAGCAGCTTGTCACCCAACGGCAATGAGCAGTTCTTC
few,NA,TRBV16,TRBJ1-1,CASSRRRGEAFF,TGTGCCAGCAGTCGGAGACGCGGGGAAGCTTTCTTT
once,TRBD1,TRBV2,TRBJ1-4,CASSKQGTDNEKLFF,TGTGCCAGCAGTAAGCAAGGGACAGATAATGAAAAACTGTTTTTT
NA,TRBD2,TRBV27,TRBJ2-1,CASRASGRNEQFF,TGTGCCAGCAGGGCAAGCGGGAGGAATGAGCAGTTCTTC
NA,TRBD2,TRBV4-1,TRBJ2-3,CASSQATSGTDTQYF,TGCGCCAGCAGCCAAGCTACTAGCGGCACAGATACGCAGTATTTT
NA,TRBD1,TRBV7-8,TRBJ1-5,CASSLDRGLRQPQHF,TGTGCCAGCAGCTTGGACAGGGGGCTCAGGCAGCCCCAGCATTTT
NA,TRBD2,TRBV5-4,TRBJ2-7,CASSTGGTSGSYEQYF,TGTGCCAGCAGCACCGGTGGGACTAGCGGGAGTTACGAGCAGTACTTC
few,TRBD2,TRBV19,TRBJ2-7,CASSISGVPFGTSYEQYF,TGTGCCAGTAGTATAAGCGGGGTGCCCTTTGGAACCTCCTACGAGCAGTACTTC
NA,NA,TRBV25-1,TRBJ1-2,CASSESGLIYGYTF,TGTGCCAGCAGTGAATCCGGACTTATCTATGGCTACACCTTC
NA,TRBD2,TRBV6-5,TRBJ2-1,CASRKAGGPHNEQFF,TGTGCCAGCAGGAAAGCGGGAGGCCCCCACAATGAGCAGTTCTTC
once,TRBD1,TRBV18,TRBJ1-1,CASSPTGTGGAFF,TGTGCCAGCTCGCCAACCGGGACAGGAGGGGCTTTCTTT
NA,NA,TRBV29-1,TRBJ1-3,CSVGDRVSGNTIYF,TGCAGCGTAGGAGACCGCGTCTCTGGAAACACCATATATTTT
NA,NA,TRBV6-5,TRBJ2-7,CASSRGKLGEQYF,TGTGCCAGTTCCCGCGGGAAGTTAGGCGAGCAGTACTTC
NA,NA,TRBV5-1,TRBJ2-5,CASSHTQETQYF,TGCGCCAGCAGCCACACACAAGAGACCCAGTACTTC
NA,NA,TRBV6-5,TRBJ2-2,CASSPSYGELFF,TGTGCCAGCAGCCCCTCTTACGGGGAGCTGTTTTTT
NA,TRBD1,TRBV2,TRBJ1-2,CASSRGTELTTNYGYTF,TGTGCCAGCAGTAGGGGGACAGAGCTCACTACTAACTATGGCTACACCTTC
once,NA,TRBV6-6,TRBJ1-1,CASTTTRGAPNTEAFF,TGTGCCAGCACGACGACGCGGGGGGCGCCGAACACTGAAGCTTTCTTT
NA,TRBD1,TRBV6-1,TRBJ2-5,CASSEGTVQETQYF,TGTGCCAGCAGTGAGGGGACAGTCCAAGAGACCCAGTACTTC
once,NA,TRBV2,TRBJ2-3,CASKTRVSDTQYF,TGTGCCAGCAAAACGAGAGTCTCAGATACGCAGTATTTT
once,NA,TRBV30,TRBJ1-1,CAWTEGNTEAFF,TGTGCCTGGACCGAGGGGAACACTGAAGCTTTCTTT
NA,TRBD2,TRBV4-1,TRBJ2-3,CASSQGGTSGTDTQYF,TGCGCCAGCAGCCAAGGTGGGACTAGCGGCACAGATACGCAGTATTTT
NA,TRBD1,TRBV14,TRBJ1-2,CASSQNLRGPLSYGYTF,TGTGCCAGCAGCCAGAACCTCAGGGGGCCCTTGTCCTATGGCTACACCTTC
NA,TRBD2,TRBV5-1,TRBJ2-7,CASSVSGASSYEQYF,TGCGCCAGCAGCGTTAGCGGGGCGAGCTCCTACGAGCAGTACTTC
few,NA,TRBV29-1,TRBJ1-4,CSARGGGNEKLFF,TGCAGCGCGAGAGGGGGGGGGAATGAAAAACTGTTTTTT
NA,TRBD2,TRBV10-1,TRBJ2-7,CASSSGGRTYEQYF,TGCGCCAGCAGCTCGGGCGGGAGGACTTACGAGCAGTACTTC
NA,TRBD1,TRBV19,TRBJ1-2,CASSIDQGQRYGYTF,TGTGCCAGTAGTATAGATCAGGGACAGAGGTATGGCTACACCTTC
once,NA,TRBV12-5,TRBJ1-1,CASGSTGAVGTPDTEAFF,TGTGCTAGTGGTTCGACCGGCGCAGTAGGGACTCCGGACACTGAAGCTTTCTTT
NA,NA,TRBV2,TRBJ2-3,CASIAFRTDTQYF,TGTGCCAGCATCGCCTTCAGGACAGATACGCAGTATTTT
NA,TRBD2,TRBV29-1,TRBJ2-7,CSAGERRYEQYF,TGCAGTGCGGGGGAAAGGCGCTACGAGCAGTACTTC
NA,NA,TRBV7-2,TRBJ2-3,CASSVETGRHRRDTQYF,TGTGCCAGCAGCGTAGAGACAGGCAGGCATAGGCGGGATACGCAGTATTTT